The source of this TCR beta chain is a study of shared clonotypes between healthy human individuals. Study-level background: Donors had three CD4 naive, three CD4 memory, two CD8 naive and one CD8 memory plate apiece.

Findings of the study overall: Rarefaction indicated that sorted-subset sequencing remained incomplete although depth was large.

V lost 3 bases and J lost 5; bases outside the gene matches: 4. Germline CDR1 SGHRS, CDR2 YFSETQ. The CDR3 contains 14 residues. With regard to this clone: Its antigen is unidentified.

The assay was run at deep level. Assay: immunoSEQ multiplex PCR; the TCRdb copy retains only in-frame clones and omits some. The sample comprises a few million clones, more than 90% of which are singletons, and around 0.14% rests with the top ten. The sequence was collected from a young man in good health. Sequencing input: naive CD4+ T cells sorted from blood. Regarding subset: CD45RA+ positively selected. The chain carries TRBV5-1 and TRBJ1-1, with TRBD1 identical over 10 bases. The CDR3 spells CASSSGQGWTEAFF. CDR3 bases: TGCGCCAGCAGCTCGGGACAGGGGTGGACTGAAGCTTTCTTT.